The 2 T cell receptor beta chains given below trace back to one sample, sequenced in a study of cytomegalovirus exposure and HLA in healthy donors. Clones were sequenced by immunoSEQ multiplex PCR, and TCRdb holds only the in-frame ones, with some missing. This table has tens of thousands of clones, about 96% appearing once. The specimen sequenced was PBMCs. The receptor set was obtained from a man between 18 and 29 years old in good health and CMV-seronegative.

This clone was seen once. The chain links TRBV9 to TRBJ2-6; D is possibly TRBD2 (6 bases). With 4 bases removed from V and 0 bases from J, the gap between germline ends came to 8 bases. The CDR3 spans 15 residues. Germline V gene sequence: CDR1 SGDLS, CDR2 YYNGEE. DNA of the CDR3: TGTGCCAGCAGCTTTAGCGGCTCTGGGGCCAACGTCCTGACTTTC. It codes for CASSFSGSGANVLTF.

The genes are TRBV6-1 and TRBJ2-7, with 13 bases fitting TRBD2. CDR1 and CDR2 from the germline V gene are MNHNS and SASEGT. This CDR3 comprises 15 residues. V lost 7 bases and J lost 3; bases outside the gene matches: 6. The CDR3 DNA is TGTGCCAGCAAATCACTAGCGGGAGGGGACTACGAGCAGTACTTC. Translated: CASKSLAGGDYEQYF.